Listed here are 5 T cell receptor beta chains from one sample, sequenced in a study of T cell repertoires in cytomegalovirus infection (dated 2019 in TCRdb). Sequencing relied on an Illumina HiSeq 1500. TCRdb handled the public reads itself, with Q25 trimming in fastp and clone calling in MiXCR, and kept productive beta chains. Every distinct CDR3 protein forms one entry, paired with its most common genes and DNA. Across this sample there are some 250,000 distinct CDR3 sequences, with 9.1% seen only once. Roughly 15% of the sample rests with the top ten. The sample consisted of PBMCs. The source of these receptors is a human donor in good health (CMV status not recorded). Some clones in this sample may be carry-over from other donors' samples.

There are a few counts of this clonotype. The chain combines TRBV5-4 with TRBJ2-5, with 7 bases matching TRBD1. Germline V lookup: CDR1 SGHNT, CDR2 YYREEE (reference sequence). This CDR3 is 16 amino acids long. Losses at the gene ends were 4 bases for V and 4 bases for J; bases not matched to a gene: 13. Here the CDR3 DNA reads TGTGCCAGCAGCGGCGCCCCACGGGACAGTCCAGAGACCCAGTACTTC. This encodes CASSGAPRDSPETQYF. Looking up the rest from reference TRBV5-4 and TRBJ2-5 gives the full variable domain: ETGVTQSPTHLIKTRGQQVTLRCSSQSGHNTVSWYQQALGQGPQFIFQYYREEENGRGNFPPRFSGLQFPNYSSELNVNALELDDSALYLCASSGAPRDSPETQYFGPGTRLLVL.

This clonotype was counted between two and nine times. V gene TRBV20-1 combines with J gene TRBJ1-1, with D possibly matching TRBD1 (5 bases). The V gene's germline CDR1 is DFQATT and CDR2 SNEGSKA (reference sequence). V dropped 3 bases and J dropped 0 bases, with 11 bases sitting between them. The CDR3 runs 14 residues. In DNA, the CDR3 is TGCAGTGCTAGTCGGGGACGGATGAACACTGAAGCTTTCTTT. Translation gives CSASRGRMNTEAFF.

This chain links TRBV29-1 with TRBJ2-5, with no clear D. V was cut by 0 bases and J by 0 bases, with 2 bases left in between. This CDR3 contains 12 residues. Germline loops: CDR1 SQVTM, CDR2 ANQGSEA. The CDR3 protein is CSVEENQETQYF. In DNA, the CDR3 is TGCAGCGTTGAAGAGAACCAAGAGACCCAGTACTTC. Variable domain in full (rest from reference TRBV29-1 and TRBJ2-5): SAVISQKPSRDICQRGTSLTIQCQVDSQVTMMFWYRQQPGQSLTLIATANQGSEATYESGFVIDKFPISRPNLTFSTLTVSNMSPEDSSIYLCSVEENQETQYFGPGTRLLVL.

The chain recombines TRBV9 with TRBJ1-2; no definite D call. Between the trimmed V and J ends, which lost 4 bases and 2 bases, there was a span of 15 bases. CDR3 length: 15 residues. Per germline, CDR1 SGDLS and CDR2 YYNGEE. The CDR3 loop reads CASSPQPDGNYGYTF. In DNA form, the CDR3 reads TGTGCCAGCAGCCCTCAACCGGACGGAAACTATGGCTACACCTTC. Combining the CDR3 with reference TRBV9 and TRBJ1-2 gives the whole variable domain DSGVTQTPKHLITATGQRVTLRCSPRSGDLSVYWYQQSLDQGLQFLIQYYNGEERAKGNILERFSAQQFPDLHSELNLSSLELGDSALYFCASSPQPDGNYGYTFGSGTRLTVV.

This clonotype was seen repeatedly, ten times or more. CDR3 nucleotides: TGTGCCAGCAGCGCACAGGGTGTCGGGAGCTCCTATAATTCACCCCTCCACTTT. Residues: CASSAQGVGSSYNSPLHF. The V and J genes are TRBV11-3 and TRBJ1-6; weak D call: TRBD1 (6 bases). The germline gives CDR1 SGHNT, CDR2 YENEEA. Trimming removed 5 bases from V and 0 bases from J, with 17 bases in between. The CDR3 is 18 amino acids.